This TCR beta chain was identified in a study of blood T cells in healthy people across ages. Points from the study as a whole: Strong correlation linked observed beta diversity and percent naive T cells. Diversity was higher, and naive CD4+ cells more numerous, in long-lived donors than in aged donors.

The CDR3 has 13 residues. The J segment lost 9 bases and the V segment lost 7 bases, leaving 11 bases of the junction unmatched. This clonotype has only a few counts. Antigen: not known. Every sample yielded at least 6.5 million isolated PBMCs. The second PCR ran about 6 to 11 cycles with a sample-barcoded 5' primer and J-beta primers. TCRdb called the 5' RACE reads again in MiXCR, with one record for every CDR3 protein. Found here are about 570,000 distinct CDR3 sequences, roughly 28% of them singletons; the top ten hold less than 20%. The receptor was derived from a woman between 65 and 79 years old in good health. The chain couples TRBV12-3 or TRBV12-4 to TRBJ1-2, with 7 bases matching TRBD1. Sequencing was done on a sample of blood. The CDR3 reads CASKPTGLNSYTF. The CDR3 nucleotides read TGTGCCAGCAAACCGACAGGGTTGAATAGCTACACCTTC.